This record concerns one T cell receptor (beta chain) sequence. These data come from a study of blood T cell repertoires in COVID-19. The overall study: PBMCs, B-cell-depleted T cells, or T cells provided the cDNA or gDNA that made up the material.

Participant reports of clinical history set cohort assignment. Here immunoSEQ multiplex PCR was the method, and the copy in TCRdb shows in-frame clones only, minus some. The table lists around 140,000 clones, about nine tenths of them singletons, with over 4% in the top ten. Germline assignment: CDR1 SEHNR and CDR2 FQNEAQ (reference sequence). CDR3 size: 14 residues. V was trimmed by 7 bases and J by 5 bases, leaving 16 bases between them. V gene TRBV7-9 combines with J gene TRBJ2-3; the D gene is possibly TRBD2 (6 bases). Sequencing was performed on PBMCs or T cells enriched from blood (not recorded which). The TCR was taken from a woman between 40 and 50 years old who had been exposed to COVID-19. CDR3 in DNA: TGTGCCAGCACCGGGACTCTCGGAGGAGATACGCAGTATTTT. Amino acid sequence: CASTGTLGGDTQYF.